Each of the 3 T cell receptor beta chains below was sequenced from the same sample in a study of blood T cell repertoires in COVID-19. Sequenced by immunoSEQ multiplex PCR; TCRdb stores in-frame clones only, minus some. The top ten clones hold 18% of a sample with 59,000 or so clones, over 70% of them seen once. Material: peripheral blood. These receptors were taken from a woman aged 50 to 60 with active or convalescent COVID-19.

This clone has just a few counts. The chain couples TRBV11-2 to TRBJ2-7; TRBD1 might be the D (5 bases). Trimming removed 1 base from V and 2 bases from J, with 9 bases in between. The CDR3 sequence is 14 residues long. Per germline, CDR1 SGHAT and CDR2 FQNNGV. CDR3 sequence (DNA): TGTGCCAGCAGCTTAGGACAGATAACCTACGAGCAGTACTTC. This sequence encodes CASSLGQITYEQYF.

V and J are TRBV3-1 (or the pseudogene TRBV3-2) and TRBJ2-2; unclear D gene. This CDR3 is 12 amino acids long. The V gene's germline CDR1 is LGHDT and CDR2 YNNKEL (reference sequence). Between the trimmed V and J ends, which lost 5 bases and 7 bases, there was a span of 8 bases. Here the CDR3 reads CASSSPGGELFF. The CDR3 DNA is TGTGCCAGCAGCTCACCGGGCGGGGAGCTGTTTTTT.

This clone was observed a handful of times. J is TRBJ2-1 and V is TRBV30, with a tentative D call TRBD2 (7 bases). The CDR3 length is 16 residues. V was clipped by 8 bases and J by 6 bases, with 26 bases between them. In germline, CDR1 is GTSNPN, CDR2 SVGIG (reference sequence). CDR3 amino acids: CARRGGSRGQGNEQFF. CDR3 sequence (DNA): TGTGCCCGGCGAGGGGGGTCGCGGGGGCAGGGCAATGAGCAGTTCTTC. Full variable domain (missing parts from reference TRBV30 and TRBJ2-1): SQTIHQWPATLVQPVGSPLSLECTVEGTSNPNLYWYRQAAGRGLQLLFYSVGIGQISSEVPQNLSASRPQDRQFILSSKKLLLSDSGFYLCARRGGSRGQGNEQFFGPGTRLTVL.